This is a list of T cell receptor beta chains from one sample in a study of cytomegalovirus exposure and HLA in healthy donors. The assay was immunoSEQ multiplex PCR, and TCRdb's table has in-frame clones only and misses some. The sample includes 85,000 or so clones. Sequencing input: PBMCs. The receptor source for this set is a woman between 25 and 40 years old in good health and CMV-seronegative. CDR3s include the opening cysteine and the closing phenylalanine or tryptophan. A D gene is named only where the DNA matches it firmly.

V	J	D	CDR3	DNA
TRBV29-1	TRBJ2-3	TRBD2	CSVQGLAGGRTDTQYF	TGCAGCGTTCAAGGACTAGCGGGGGGGCGGACAGATACGCAGTATTTT
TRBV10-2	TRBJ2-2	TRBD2	CASSVIAGGNTGELFF	TGCGCCAGCAGTGTTATAGCGGGGGGGAACACCGGGGAGCTGTTTTTT
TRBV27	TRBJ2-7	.	CASKTARDAYEQYF	TGTGCCAGCAAGACAGCGCGGGATGCCTACGAGCAGTACTTC
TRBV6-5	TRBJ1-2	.	CASSPTHRVNGYTF	TGTGCCAGCAGTCCCACCCACAGGGTGAATGGCTACACCTTC
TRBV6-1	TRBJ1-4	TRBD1	CASSPDRVGEKLFF	TGTGCCAGCAGTCCGGACAGGGTGGGTGAAAAACTGTTTTTT
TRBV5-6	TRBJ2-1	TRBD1	CASKLKTGTYDSYNEQFF	TGTGCCAGCAAATTAAAGACAGGGACATATGATTCCTACAATGAGCAGTTCTTC
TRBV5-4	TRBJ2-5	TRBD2	CASSSRTSVETQYF	TGTGCCAGCAGCTCTCGGACTAGCGTAGAGACCCAGTACTTC
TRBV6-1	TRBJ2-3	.	CASTIVRTDTQYF	TGTGCCAGCACCATAGTACGCACAGATACGCAGTATTTT
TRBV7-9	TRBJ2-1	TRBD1	CASSLARGRIYEQFF	TGTGCCAGCAGCTTAGCCAGGGGGCGAATCTATGAGCAGTTCTTC
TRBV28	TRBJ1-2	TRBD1	CASSPSGTGGRNYGYTF	TGTGCCAGCAGTCCATCCGGGACAGGGGGTAGGAACTATGGCTACACCTTC
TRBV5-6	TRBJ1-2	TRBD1	CASSGTGTVYGYTF	TGTGCCAGCAGCGGAACCGGGACAGTTTATGGCTACACCTTC
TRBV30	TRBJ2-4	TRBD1	CAGSGQDGTKNIQYF	TGTGCCGGGAGTGGACAGGACGGAACCAAAAACATTCAGTACTTC
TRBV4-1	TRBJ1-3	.	CASSLGGGKSESGNTIYF	TGCGCCAGCAGCCTAGGGGGGGGCAAATCGGAATCTGGAAACACCATATATTTT
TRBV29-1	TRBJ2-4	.	CSVQPGVGDIQYF	TGCAGCGTTCAACCAGGGGTAGGAGACATTCAGTACTTC
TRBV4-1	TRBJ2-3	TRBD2	CASSQASGGTDTQYF	TGCGCCAGCAGCCAGGCTAGCGGGGGCACAGATACGCAGTATTTT
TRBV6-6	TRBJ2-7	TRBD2	CASSVSSGYEQYF	TGTGCCAGCAGTGTCTCTAGCGGTTACGAGCAGTACTTC
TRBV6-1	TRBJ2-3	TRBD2	CASSVRLAGRVDTQYF	TGTGCCAGCAGTGTAAGGCTAGCGGGAAGGGTAGATACGCAGTATTTT
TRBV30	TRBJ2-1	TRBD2	CAWSVEGGMDNEQFF	TGTGCCTGGAGTGTAGAGGGAGGGATGGACAATGAGCAGTTCTTC
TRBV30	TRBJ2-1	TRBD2	CAAPTSGRAGEQFF	TGTGCCGCGCCGACTAGCGGGAGGGCGGGAGAGCAGTTCTTC
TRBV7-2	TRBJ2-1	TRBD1	CASERDRSSSDNEQFF	TGTGCCAGCGAGAGGGACAGATCTAGCTCCGACAATGAGCAGTTCTTC
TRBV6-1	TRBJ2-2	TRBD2	CASSGLAGGGGELFF	TGTGCCAGCAGTGGACTAGCGGGAGGGGGCGGGGAGCTGTTTTTT
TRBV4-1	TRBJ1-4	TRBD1	CASSQEGVDRGREKLFF	TGCGCCAGCAGCCAAGAGGGGGTCGACAGGGGTCGAGAAAAACTGTTTTTT
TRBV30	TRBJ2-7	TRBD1	CAWQDRVVDEQYF	TGTGCCTGGCAAGACAGGGTCGTAGACGAGCAGTACTTC
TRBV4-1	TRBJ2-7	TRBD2	CASSQIDMGLAGGNEQYF	TGCGCCAGCAGCCAAATCGACATGGGACTAGCGGGAGGCAACGAGCAGTACTTC
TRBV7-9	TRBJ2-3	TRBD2	CASSSGLAGGDTQYF	TGTGCCAGCAGCTCCGGACTAGCGGGGGGAGATACGCAGTATTTT
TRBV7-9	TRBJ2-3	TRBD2	CASSQTSGIGTDTQYF	TGTGCCAGCAGCCAGACTAGCGGGATTGGCACAGATACGCAGTATTTT
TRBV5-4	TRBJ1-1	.	CASSDQGGTEAFF	TGTGCCAGCAGCGACCAAGGGGGAACTGAAGCTTTCTTT
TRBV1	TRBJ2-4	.	CTSSQAPPLGEPHADNIQYF	TGCACCAGCAGCCAAGCCCCTCCCCTCGGGGAGCCCCATGCTGACAACATTCAGTACTTC
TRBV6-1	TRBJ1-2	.	CASSELLGYNYGGYTF	TGTGCCAGCAGTGAACTCCTCGGGTATAACTATGGCGGCTACACCTTC
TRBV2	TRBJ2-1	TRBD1	CASSGTDYNEQFF	TGTGCCAGTTCGGGGACAGACTACAATGAGCAGTTCTTC
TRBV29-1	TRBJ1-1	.	CSDTPGVSTEAFF	TGCAGCGATACCCCGGGGGTCAGCACTGAAGCTTTCTTT
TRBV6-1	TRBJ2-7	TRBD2	CASSRTSGTIYEQYF	TGTGCCAGCAGCCGGACTAGCGGGACGATCTACGAGCAGTACTTC
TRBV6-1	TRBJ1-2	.	CASSEGLANYGYTF	TGTGCCAGCAGTGAAGGACTCGCTAACTATGGCTACACCTTC
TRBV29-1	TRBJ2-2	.	CSVEVQGTGELFF	TGCAGCGTTGAAGTCCAGGGAACCGGGGAGCTGTTTTTT
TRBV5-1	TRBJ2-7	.	CASRPDSAYEQYF	TGCGCCAGCAGACCGGACAGCGCCTACGAGCAGTACTTC
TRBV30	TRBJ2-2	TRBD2	CAWSIPSGGIRTGELFF	TGTGCCTGGAGTATCCCTAGCGGGGGAATCCGGACCGGGGAGCTGTTTTTT
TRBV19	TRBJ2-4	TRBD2	CASSLGAGASGNIQYF	TGTGCCAGTAGTTTAGGAGCGGGGGCAAGCGGAAACATTCAGTACTTC
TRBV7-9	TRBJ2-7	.	CASSPSASHEQYF	TGTGCCAGCAGCCCCAGTGCCAGTCACGAGCAGTACTTC
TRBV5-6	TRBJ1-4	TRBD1	CASSQGAGEKLFF	TGTGCCAGCAGCCAGGGGGCAGGAGAAAAACTGTTTTTT
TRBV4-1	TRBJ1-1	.	CASSHRQDLTSAFF	TGCGCCAGCAGCCACCGACAGGATTTAACCTCAGCTTTCTTT
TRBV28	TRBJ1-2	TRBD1	CASSPDAGGDGYTF	TGTGCCAGCAGTCCCGACGCAGGGGGCGATGGCTACACCTTC
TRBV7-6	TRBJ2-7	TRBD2	CASSLASGSMDYEQYF	TGTGCCAGCAGCTTGGCTAGCGGGAGTATGGACTACGAGCAGTACTTC
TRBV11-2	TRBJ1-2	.	CASTRRGNYGYTF	TGTGCCAGCACCCGTAGGGGCAACTATGGCTACACCTTC
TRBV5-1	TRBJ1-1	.	CASSRGVESEAFF	TGCGCCAGCAGCCGGGGGGTAGAATCTGAAGCTTTCTTT
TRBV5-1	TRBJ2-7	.	CASSLWGVAYEQYF	TGCGCCAGCAGCTTGTGGGGGGTTGCCTACGAGCAGTACTTC
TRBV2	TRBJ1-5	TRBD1	CASSPDRGIGQPQHF	TGTGCCAGCAGTCCTGACAGGGGGATTGGGCAGCCCCAGCATTTT
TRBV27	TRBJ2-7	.	CASSLGANYEQYF	TGTGCCAGCAGTTTAGGGGCAAATTACGAGCAGTACTTC
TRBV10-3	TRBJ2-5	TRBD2	CAIGKAGEKETQYF	TGTGCCATAGGGAAAGCGGGGGAAAAAGAGACCCAGTACTTC
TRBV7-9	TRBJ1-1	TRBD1	CASSWGQEIPNTEAFF	TGTGCCAGCAGTTGGGGACAGGAGATTCCGAACACTGAAGCTTTCTTT
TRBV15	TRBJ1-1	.	CATSTYLGRNTEAFF	TGTGCCACCAGCACCTATTTGGGCAGGAACACTGAAGCTTTCTTT
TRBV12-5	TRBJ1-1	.	CASMKSGQTVYTEAFF	TGTGCTAGTATGAAATCGGGCCAGACAGTCTACACTGAAGCTTTCTTT
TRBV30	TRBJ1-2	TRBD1	CASSGTAIPNYGYTF	TGTGCCTCCTCCGGGACAGCAATTCCTAACTATGGCTACACCTTC
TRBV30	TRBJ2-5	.	CAWSVFGETQYF	TGTGCCTGGAGTGTTTTCGGTGAGACCCAGTACTTC
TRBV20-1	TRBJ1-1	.	CSFRNTEAFF	TGCAGTTTCAGGAACACTGAAGCTTTCTTT